Listed below are T cell receptor beta chains from one sample, sequenced in a study of T cells in localized non-small cell lung cancer. Assay: immunoSEQ multiplex PCR; the TCRdb copy retains only in-frame clones and omits some. In the table there are 40,000 to 60,000 clones, around 90% of which are singletons. Sample: PBMCs, taken before any cancer treatment. These TCRs come from a female donor with stage II lung adenocarcinoma. The CDR3 runs from the conserved cysteine through the conserved F or W. A D gene is named only where the DNA matches it firmly. Not every row has a clone size; where given, it reads once, few, many or a size class.

V	size	D	J	DNA	CDR3
TRBV27	NA	NA	TRBJ2-3	TGTGCCAGCAGACAACGGGATGGACAACTCACAGATACGCAGTATTTT	CASRQRDGQLTDTQYF
TRBV5-1	NA	NA	TRBJ1-1	TGCGCCAGCAGCCTGTTAAGGGGAACTGAAGCTTTCTTT	CASSLLRGTEAFF
TRBV7-9	NA	NA	TRBJ1-2	TGTGCCAGCAGCTTAGAGGTCAGGCAGATACACTACGCTAACTATGGCTACACCTTC	CASSLEVRQIHYANYGYTF
TRBV28	NA	NA	TRBJ2-7	TGTGCCAGCAGTTTAACGTGGGGAACTGGGGCGAACGGCGAGCAGTACTTC	CASSLTWGTGANGEQYF
TRBV9	few	NA	TRBJ1-1	TGTGCCAGCAGCGTAGATCTGAGAGGTGAAGCTTTCTTT	CASSVDLRGEAFF
TRBV19	NA	TRBD2	TRBJ2-7	TGTGCCAGTAGTGGCCTTTGGACTAGCGGGGGACCCTCCTACGAGCAGTACTTC	CASSGLWTSGGPSYEQYF
TRBV6-1	NA	TRBD2	TRBJ2-3	TGTGCCAGCAGAGCTAGCGGGGCCGTCACAGATACGCAGTATTTT	CASRASGAVTDTQYF
TRBV4-1	NA	TRBD2	TRBJ2-2	TGCGCCAGCAGCCAAGAACGGGGGGTATGGGCCGGGGAGCTGTTTTTT	CASSQERGVWAGELFF
TRBV27	NA	NA	TRBJ2-7	TGTGCCAGCAGGTGGGGGGCAACCTACGAGCAGTACTTC	CASRWGATYEQYF
TRBV7-8	NA	NA	TRBJ1-6	TGTGCCAGCAGCTTAGCGCTGGCTAATTCACCCCTCCACTTT	CASSLALANSPLHF
TRBV2	few	TRBD1	TRBJ1-2	TGTGCCAGCAGTAAAGGGACAGGGGGAGGCTACACCTTC	CASSKGTGGGYTF
TRBV5-8	NA	TRBD1	TRBJ1-4	TGTGCCAGCAGCTCGGGACAGGGCTATGAAAAACTGTTTTTT	CASSSGQGYEKLFF
TRBV6-6	few	NA	TRBJ2-3	TGTGCCAGCAGCCAGACGAGAGATACGCAGTATTTT	CASSQTRDTQYF
TRBV13	NA	NA	TRBJ1-1	TGTGCCAGCAGCTTAGGAGAGACGGGGTCGATAGCTTTCTTT	CASSLGETGSIAFF
TRBV5-6	NA	NA	TRBJ1-5	TGTGCCAGCAGCTATTTACAGGGTCAGCCCCAGCATTTT	CASSYLQGQPQHF
TRBV10-3	NA	TRBD1	TRBJ2-6	TGTGCCATCAGTAGGGGGCCTGGGGCCAACGTCCTGACTTTC	CAISRGPGANVLTF
TRBV11-2	NA	NA	TRBJ1-5	TGTGCCAGCAGCTTAGATTATGGGAGCAATCAGCCCCAGCATTTT	CASSLDYGSNQPQHF
TRBV5-1	NA	TRBD2	TRBJ2-1	TGCGCCAGCAGCTCCCGGACTAGCAGCTCCTACAATGAGCAGTTCTTC	CASSSRTSSSYNEQFF
TRBV7-8	NA	TRBD2	TRBJ2-7	TGTGCCAGCAGCTTAGGAGGAGTTCCTCTAGCGGGAGGTTTGAGTGAGCAGTACTTC	CASSLGGVPLAGGLSEQYF
TRBV30	NA	NA	TRBJ2-7	TGTGCCTGGGCGGCAAGGGTGACCGCCTACGAGCAGTACTTC	CAWAARVTAYEQYF
TRBV7-2	few	NA	TRBJ1-1	TGTGCCAGCAGCCCCCAGTCCAAGAGCGCTGAAGCTTTCTTT	CASSPQSKSAEAFF
TRBV5-1	NA	NA	TRBJ1-3	TGCGCCAGCAGCTTGTATTCTGGGTTATCTGGAAACACCATATATTTT	CASSLYSGLSGNTIYF
TRBV4-1	once	NA	TRBJ1-1	TGCGCCAGCAGCCAAGCCGGGTACGGCAGCACCTCCTGGGGAGCTTTCTTT	CASSQAGYGSTSWGAFF
TRBV2	NA	NA	TRBJ2-2	TGTGCCAGCTACACCACGAACACCGGGGAGCTGTTTTTT	CASYTTNTGELFF
TRBV10-3	NA	TRBD2	TRBJ2-3	TGTGCCATCAGTGTAGCGGGGGGGGTAGATACGCAGTATTTT	CAISVAGGVDTQYF
TRBV5-1	NA	NA	TRBJ1-2	TGCGCCAGCTCAGAGGAGGGGTACTATGGCTACACCTTC	CASSEEGYYGYTF
TRBV19	NA	TRBD1	TRBJ2-3	TGTGCCAGTAGTCTCCACCGGGACAGGGGAAGTTCAGATACGCAGTATTTT	CASSLHRDRGSSDTQYF
TRBV2	NA	TRBD1	TRBJ2-5	TGTGCCAGCATGGGGGACAGCTACCAAGAGACCCAGTACTTC	CASMGDSYQETQYF
TRBV27	NA	NA	TRBJ2-7	TGTGCCAGCAGTCGTAAAGGGACCGATAGCTCCTACGAGCAGTACTTC	CASSRKGTDSSYEQYF
TRBV5-6	NA	NA	TRBJ2-3	TGTGCCAGCAGCTTGGCCGGGGGTTCTAGCACAGATACGCAGTATTTT	CASSLAGGSSTDTQYF
TRBV11-3	NA	NA	TRBJ1-1	TGTGCCAGCAGCCCGCTTCCCACTGAAGCTTTCTTT	CASSPLPTEAFF